This TCR beta chain was identified in a study of blood T cell repertoires in COVID-19. Profiled with immunoSEQ multiplex PCR; TCRdb holds only in-frame clones, not every one. Of roughly 160,000 clones in the sample, 85% to 90% were seen once. Looked up from germline, CDR1 is MDHEN and CDR2 is SYDVKM. The V gene end was trimmed by 6 bases and the J gene end by 2 bases; junction bases not matched to a gene: 7. CDR3 size: 15 residues. This TCR derives from a man between 50 and 59 years old who had recovered from COVID-19. The sequenced material came from peripheral blood. The chain is built from TRBV28 and TRBJ2-5; TRBD1 agrees at 9 bases. The CDR3 DNA reads TGTGCCAGCAGCCTCGGGACAGGGACTCAAGAGACCCAGTACTTC. Translated, it gives CASSLGTGTQETQYF.